This TCR beta chain was sequenced in a study of T cell repertoires in aging, cancer and after chemotherapy (dated by TCRdb to about 2019). Concerning the study at large: Donors were distributed across six age groups ranging from 30 or younger to 70 or older, with at least three individuals included per group. Control TCR repertoires from healthy donors were recorded over several months to years, and clear clonal overlap was observed across re-sampling. Around 10 million TCR reads were contained in the full dataset. The study profiled peripheral blood TCR beta repertoires from healthy donors and cancer patients to examine immunoaging and T cell reconstitution after chemotherapy. A cohort of roughly 220 cancer patients (around 94 with hematological and around 130 with solid cancers) was assembled, and approximately 95 healthy donors were included as a reference group.

The cysteine opens and the phenylalanine closes a CDR3 of 16 amino acids. The read is trimmed to its CDR3 DNA, 48 bases read in frame from base 1. The junction shows trimming of 5 bases on V and 7 bases on J, and the gene matches do not reach 13 bases of it. The CDR1 and CDR2 encoded by the germline V gene (reference sequence) are LNHDA and SQIVND. Rearranged TRB sequences spanning V, D and J segments were amplified by multiplex touch-down PCR using a mixed TRB-A/B primer pool. Two consecutive PCR reactions with Phusion HS II polymerase added Illumina adapters and sample indices to the amplicons. After gel purification with the NucleoSpin Gel and PCR Clean-up kit, the amplicons were checked using Qubit and an Agilent 2100 Bioanalyzer. Libraries were sequenced on an Illumina MiSeq using 600-cycle, single-indexed, paired-end runs. The authors' pipeline ran thus. MiXCR versions 2.12 and 3.0.5 were used to process TRB sequences. Each unique CDR3 nucleotide sequence counted as one clone, and only productive sequences with at least two reads were retained. Repertoire metrics included Shannon diversity, evenness, clonality (one minus evenness), and alpha-parameterized diversity profiles from alpha 0 to 5. The IGoR algorithm was used to calculate generation probabilities of clones in the paired pre- and post-chemotherapy samples. Using fastp trimming at Q25 and MiXCR clonotype assembly, TCRdb reanalyzed the public sequencing data and kept in-frame beta chains. Every entry covers one CDR3 protein and lists the most common genes and DNA from its rows. The V and J calls and clone size are TCRdb's, not the authors'. In this sample the table shows about 11,000 distinct CDR3 sequences, roughly 33% of which occur a single time. About a fifth of the sample comes from the top ten.

This clonotype was counted only a few times. This clone's antigen is unknown. Within one base of it there is no much larger clone, and no base qualities were kept. Instead of sorted cells or RNA, genomic DNA extracted from peripheral blood served as the source for amplifying TCR beta rearrangements. General conclusions and limits of the study: It was noted by the authors that conclusions about immunological memory after chemotherapy cannot be drawn from the repertoire data. Untreated patients with hematological or solid cancers showed significantly lower blood TCR diversity and higher clonality than age-matched healthy donors. Median generation probability increased over the chemotherapy interval in both cancer cohorts, suggesting repertoire reconstitution through rebound thymic output. In healthy donors, the decline in TCR diversity with age was mainly explained by loss of richness, whereas in cancer patients loss of evenness was also found to contribute.

Sequencing was carried out using blood. This sequence originates from a human donor in good health. The donor label of this sample is uncertain. This sequence uses TRBV19 and TRBJ2-1, and 8 junction bases match TRBD2. The CDR3 protein is CASSVNSGMRGNEQFF. The nucleotide sequence reads TGTGCCAGTAGTGTAAATAGCGGGATGAGAGGAAATGAGCAGTTCTTC.